The T cell receptor beta chain under discussion was sequenced for a study of patients and donors after allogeneic stem cell transplantation. Germline V CDR1 and CDR2: SGHKS, YYEKEE (reference sequence). V was clipped by 2 bases and J by 3 bases, with 16 bases between them. The CDR3 sequence is 16 residues long. MiXCR was run by TCRdb on the RT-PCR reads, yielding one entry per CDR3 protein. The sample contains about 90,000 distinct CDR3 sequences, around 48% of which appear only once. V gene TRBV5-5 combines with J gene TRBJ2-3; D perhaps matches TRBD2 (6 bases). Sequencing was performed on blood, either unsorted or a sorted T cell fraction (not recorded which). The sequence derives from a human donor who was either an allogeneic HSCT recipient or a stem cell or donor lymphocyte infusion donor (not recorded which). It is not recorded whose cells these are; they may come from a transplant donor. The CDR3 DNA sequence: TGTGCCAGCAGCTTTTCAGCGGGCGTTACTACAGATACGCAGTATTTT. It encodes CASSFSAGVTTDTQYF.